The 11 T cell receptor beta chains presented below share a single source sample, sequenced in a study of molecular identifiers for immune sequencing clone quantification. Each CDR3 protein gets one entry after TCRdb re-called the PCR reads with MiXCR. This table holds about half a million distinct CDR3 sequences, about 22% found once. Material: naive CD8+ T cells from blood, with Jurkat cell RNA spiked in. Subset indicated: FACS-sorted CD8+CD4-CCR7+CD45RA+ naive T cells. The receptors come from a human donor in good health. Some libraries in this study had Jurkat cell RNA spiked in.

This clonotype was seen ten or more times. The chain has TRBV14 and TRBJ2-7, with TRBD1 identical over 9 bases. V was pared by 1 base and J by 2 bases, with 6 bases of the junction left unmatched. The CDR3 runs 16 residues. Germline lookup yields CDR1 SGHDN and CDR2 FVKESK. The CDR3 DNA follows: TGTGCCAGCAGCCAAGGACCGGGACAGGGTCCCTACGAGCAGTACTTC. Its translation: CASSQGPGQGPYEQYF.

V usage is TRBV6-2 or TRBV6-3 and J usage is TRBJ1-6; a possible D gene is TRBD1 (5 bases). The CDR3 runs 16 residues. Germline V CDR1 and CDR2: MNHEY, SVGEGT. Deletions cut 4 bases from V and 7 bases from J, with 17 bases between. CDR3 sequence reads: CASSSLGGSFNSPLHF. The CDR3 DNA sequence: TGTGCCAGCAGTTCCCTCGGGGGGAGCTTCAATTCACCCCTCCACTTT.

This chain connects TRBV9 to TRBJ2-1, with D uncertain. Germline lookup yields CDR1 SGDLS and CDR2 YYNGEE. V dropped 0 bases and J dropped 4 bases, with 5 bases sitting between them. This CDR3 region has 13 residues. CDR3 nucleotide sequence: TGTGCCAGCAGCGTAGCACCTTACAATGAGCAGTTCTTC. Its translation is CASSVAPYNEQFF.

Here the CDR3 reads CASNPWGPKNIQYF. CDR3 sequence (DNA): TGTGCCAGTAACCCATGGGGACCCAAAAACATTCAGTACTTC. The V call is TRBV19, the J call TRBJ2-4, with D possibly being TRBD1 or TRBD2 (5 bases each). CDR3 size: 14 residues. The V and J ends lost 7 bases and 2 bases respectively, with 12 bases between them. Per the germline V gene, CDR1 is LNHDA and CDR2 is SQIVND (reference sequence).

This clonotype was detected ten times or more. CDR3 DNA sequence: TGTGCCAGCAGCTCGAATCACAAGCCCGATCAGCCCCAGCATTTT. It encodes CASSSNHKPDQPQHF. The gene calls are TRBV7-9 and TRBJ1-5; D is uncertain. The V gene lost 4 bases and the J gene lost 5 bases, with 15 bases spanning the gap. Looked up from germline, CDR1 is SEHNR and CDR2 is FQNEAQ (reference sequence). CDR3 length equals 15 residues.

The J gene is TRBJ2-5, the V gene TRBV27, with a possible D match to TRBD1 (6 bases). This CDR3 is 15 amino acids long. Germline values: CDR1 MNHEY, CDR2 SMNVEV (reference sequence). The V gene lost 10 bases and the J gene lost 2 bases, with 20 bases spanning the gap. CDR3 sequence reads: CATSWGQGFQETQYF. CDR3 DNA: TGTGCCACCAGCTGGGGGCAGGGGTTTCAAGAGACCCAGTACTTC.

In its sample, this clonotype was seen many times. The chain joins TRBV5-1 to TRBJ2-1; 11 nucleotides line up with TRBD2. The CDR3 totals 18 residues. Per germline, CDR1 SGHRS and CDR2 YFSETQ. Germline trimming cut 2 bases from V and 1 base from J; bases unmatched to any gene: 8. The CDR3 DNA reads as TGCGCCAGCAGCTTAGGTAGCGGGAGGGCCGGATCCTACAATGAGCAGTTCTTC. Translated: CASSLGSGRAGSYNEQFF.

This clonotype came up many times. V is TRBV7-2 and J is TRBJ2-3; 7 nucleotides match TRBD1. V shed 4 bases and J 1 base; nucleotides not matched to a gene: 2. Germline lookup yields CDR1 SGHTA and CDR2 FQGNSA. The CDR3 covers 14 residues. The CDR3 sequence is CASSSGQGTDTQYF. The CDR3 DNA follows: TGTGCCAGCAGCTCTGGACAGGGCACAGATACGCAGTATTTT.

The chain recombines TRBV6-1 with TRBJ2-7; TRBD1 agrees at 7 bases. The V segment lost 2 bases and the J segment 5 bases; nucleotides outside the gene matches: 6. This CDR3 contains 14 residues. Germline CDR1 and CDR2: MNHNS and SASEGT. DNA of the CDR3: TGTGCCAGCAGTGAAAGCCCCGGGACAGACGAGCAGTACTTC. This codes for CASSESPGTDEQYF.

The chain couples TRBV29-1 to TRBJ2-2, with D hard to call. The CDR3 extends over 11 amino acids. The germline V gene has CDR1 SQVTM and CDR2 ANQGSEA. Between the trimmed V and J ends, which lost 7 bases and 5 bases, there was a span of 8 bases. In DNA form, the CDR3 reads TGCAGCGCTTGGGGTACCGGGGAGCTGTTTTTT. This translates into CSAWGTGELFF.

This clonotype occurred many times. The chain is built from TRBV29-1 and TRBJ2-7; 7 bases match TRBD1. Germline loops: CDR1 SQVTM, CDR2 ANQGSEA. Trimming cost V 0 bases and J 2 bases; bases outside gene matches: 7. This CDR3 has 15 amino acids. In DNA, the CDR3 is TGCAGCGTTGAAGATCTGACGACAGGGCCCTACGAGCAGTACTTC. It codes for CSVEDLTTGPYEQYF.